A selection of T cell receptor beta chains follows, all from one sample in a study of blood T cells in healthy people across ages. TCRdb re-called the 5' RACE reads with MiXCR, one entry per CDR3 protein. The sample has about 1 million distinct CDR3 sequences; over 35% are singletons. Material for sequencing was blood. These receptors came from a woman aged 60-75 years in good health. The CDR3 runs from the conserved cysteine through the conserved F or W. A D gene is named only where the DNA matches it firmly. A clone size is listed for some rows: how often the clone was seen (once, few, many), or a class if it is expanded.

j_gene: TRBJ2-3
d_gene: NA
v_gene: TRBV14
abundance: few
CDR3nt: TGTGCCAGCAGCCGCCTCTTGCCGTCGTCCCGCCGCCCAGATACGCAGTATTTT
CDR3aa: CASSRLLPSSRRPDTQYF

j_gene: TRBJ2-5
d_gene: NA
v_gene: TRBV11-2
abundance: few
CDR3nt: TGTGCCAGCAGCCCGGGGGCGTTCCCCGAAGAGACCCAGTACTTC
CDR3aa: CASSPGAFPEETQYF

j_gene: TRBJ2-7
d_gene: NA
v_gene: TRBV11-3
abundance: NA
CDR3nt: TGTGCCAGCAGCATCCTACAGGTCTACGAGCAGTACTTC
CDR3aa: CASSILQVYEQYF

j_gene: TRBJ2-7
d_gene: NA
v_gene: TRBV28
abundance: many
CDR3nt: TGTGCCAGCAGTGCGTCACCCTACGAGCAGTACTTC
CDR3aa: CASSASPYEQYF

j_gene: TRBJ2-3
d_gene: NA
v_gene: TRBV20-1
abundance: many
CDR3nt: TGCAGTGCTGCCAACCCTGCGGCAGATACGCAGTATTTT
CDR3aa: CSAANPAADTQYF

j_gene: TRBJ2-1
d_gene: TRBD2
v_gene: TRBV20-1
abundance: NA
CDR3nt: TGCAGTGCCGGGGGCGGGAGGGCCTACAATGAGCAGTTCTTC
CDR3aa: CSAGGGRAYNEQFF

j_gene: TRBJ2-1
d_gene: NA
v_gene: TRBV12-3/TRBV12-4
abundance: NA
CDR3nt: TGTGCCAGCAGTAACCACGGGAATGAGCAGTTCTTC
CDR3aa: CASSNHGNEQFF

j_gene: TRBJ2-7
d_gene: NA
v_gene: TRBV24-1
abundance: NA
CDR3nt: TGTGCCACCAGTGATCCCGATTTAGCCTACGAGCAGTACTTC
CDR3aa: CATSDPDLAYEQYF

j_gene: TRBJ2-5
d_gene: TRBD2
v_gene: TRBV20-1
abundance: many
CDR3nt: TGCAGTGCTAGAGAATTAAAGCGGGGCCTACAAGAGACCCAGTACTTC
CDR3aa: CSARELKRGLQETQYF

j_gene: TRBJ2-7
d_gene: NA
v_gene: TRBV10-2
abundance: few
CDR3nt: TGCGCCAGCAGTGACCAGAGGTACGAGCAGTACTTC
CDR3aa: CASSDQRYEQYF

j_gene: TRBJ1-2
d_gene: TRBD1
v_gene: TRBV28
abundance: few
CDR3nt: TGTGCCAGCAGTCCCCAGACAGGGGGCGATGGCTACACCTTC
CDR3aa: CASSPQTGGDGYTF

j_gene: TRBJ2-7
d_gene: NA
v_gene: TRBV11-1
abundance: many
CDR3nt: TGTGCCAGCAGCTTAGCTCCGAGCTCCTACGAGCAGTACTTC
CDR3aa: CASSLAPSSYEQYF

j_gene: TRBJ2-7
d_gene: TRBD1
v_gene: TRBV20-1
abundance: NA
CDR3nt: TGCAGTGCTACCACCCGGGACAGACTCTCCTACGAGCAGTACTTC
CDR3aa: CSATTRDRLSYEQYF

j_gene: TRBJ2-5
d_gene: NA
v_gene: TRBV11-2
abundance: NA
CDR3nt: TGTGCCAGCAAACGGGAGAGTGAACAGTACTTC
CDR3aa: CASKRESEQYF

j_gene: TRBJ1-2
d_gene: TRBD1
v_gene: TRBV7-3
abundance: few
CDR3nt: TGTGCCAGCAGCGCTACAGGGGTCGACGGCTACACCTTC
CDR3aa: CASSATGVDGYTF

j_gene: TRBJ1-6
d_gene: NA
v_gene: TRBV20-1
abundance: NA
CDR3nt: TGCAGTGCTAGAGATGAGATCTCACCCCTCCACTTT
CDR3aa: CSARDEISPLHF

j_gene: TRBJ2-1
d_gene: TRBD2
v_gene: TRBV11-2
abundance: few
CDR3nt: TGTGCCAGCAGCCAGACTAGCGACTACAATGAGCAGTTCTTC
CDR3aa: CASSQTSDYNEQFF

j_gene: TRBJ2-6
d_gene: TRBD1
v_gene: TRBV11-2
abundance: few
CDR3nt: TGTGCCAGCAGCTTACATTCGACAGGGCTCCCTGGGGCCAACGTCCTGACTTTC
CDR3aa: CASSLHSTGLPGANVLTF

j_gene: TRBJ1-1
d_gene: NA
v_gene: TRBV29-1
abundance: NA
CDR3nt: TGCAGCGTTGAAGGAGGGGTGAACAGTGAAGCTTTCTTT
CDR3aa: CSVEGGVNSEAFF

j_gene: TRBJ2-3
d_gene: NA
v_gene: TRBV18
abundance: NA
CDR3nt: TGTGCCAGCTCACCACAGCAGGTGGGCACAGATACGCAGTATTTT
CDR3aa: CASSPQQVGTDTQYF

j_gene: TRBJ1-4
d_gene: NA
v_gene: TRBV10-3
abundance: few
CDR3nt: TGTGCCATCAGTGAGACGGATTCAACTAATGAAAAACTGTTTTTT
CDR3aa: CAISETDSTNEKLFF

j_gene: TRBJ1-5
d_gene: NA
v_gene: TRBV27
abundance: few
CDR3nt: TGTGCCAGCAGTTTAAATAGAGGGGGTCAGCCCCAGCATTTT
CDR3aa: CASSLNRGGQPQHF